The clone carrying this TCR beta chain was counted a single time. One junction end does not reproduce the germline sequence, and a read error may be involved. This record comes from a study of regulatory T cells in long-lasting Graves disease. Time point described: newly diagnosed GD, antithyroid drugs for less than 3 months. With RNA extracted from PBMCs as input, the TCR library was made. CDR1 and CDR2 (germline): MNHNS, SASEGT. This CDR3 spans 16 amino acids. Sequencing libraries for TCR beta were prepared with iRepertoire HTBI primers and Arm-PCR of CDR3 regions. TCRdb recomputed calls from the multiplex PCR reads with MiXCR, one row per CDR3 protein. The repertoire holds roughly 440,000 distinct CDR3 sequences, with about 16% as singletons. The same sample was also used in a study of T cells in Graves' hyperthyroidism and ophthalmopathy. That study reports: Thyroid ultrasound and orbital computed tomography, with clinical symptoms and serum thyroxine and TRAb, informed diagnoses.

The chain employs TRBV6-1 and TRBJ2-1; TRBD2 agrees at 7 bases. This clonotype originated in a woman younger than 35 with Graves disease. The specimen was peripheral blood mononuclear cells (PBMCs), collected at new diagnosis, from a patient treated with antithyroid drugs. In DNA, the CDR3 is TGTGCCAGCACCTTAGGACTAGTTCGTTCCTACAATGAGCAGCTCTTC. This encodes CASTLGLVRSYNEQLF.